This T cell receptor (beta chain) was obtained from a study of human T cells and chemical hapten exposure. Overall study context: Patch testing placed 0.01% DPC on the upper back, with readings at 6 days.

Original processing notes: Samples had a median of around 100,000 TCRs, ranging roughly 20,000 to 690,600. MiXCR, applied by TCRdb to the RACE reads, yields one record per CDR3 protein. It is TCRdb's table, rather than the study itself, that gives the V and J calls and clone size. The sample includes under 450,000 distinct CDR3 sequences, 4% to 5.5% of them seen just once. Germline CDR1 reads SQVTM; CDR2 reads ANQGSEA. The CDR3 sequence is 13 residues long. J lost 8 bases, V lost 6 bases, and 10 bases had no gene match. Time point meaning: patch test 1, 2 weeks after DPC sensitization. Sample treatment: therapeutic diphenylcyclopropenone sensitization with weekly scalp DPC. It was from unfractionated whole blood that total RNA was extracted. Only a few counts were recorded for this clonotype.

This clonotype was obtained from a woman between 45 and 60 years old with alopecia areata. Some clones in this sample may be carry-over from other donors' samples. Material: whole blood, obtained in connection with sensitization to the hapten diphenylcyclopropenone (DPC). The J gene is TRBJ2-5, the V gene TRBV29-1, with TRBD2 matching 9 bases. CDR3 in amino acids: CSVPGLALRTQYF. The CDR3 coding sequence is TGCAGCGTCCCGGGACTAGCACTCCGAACCCAGTACTTC.